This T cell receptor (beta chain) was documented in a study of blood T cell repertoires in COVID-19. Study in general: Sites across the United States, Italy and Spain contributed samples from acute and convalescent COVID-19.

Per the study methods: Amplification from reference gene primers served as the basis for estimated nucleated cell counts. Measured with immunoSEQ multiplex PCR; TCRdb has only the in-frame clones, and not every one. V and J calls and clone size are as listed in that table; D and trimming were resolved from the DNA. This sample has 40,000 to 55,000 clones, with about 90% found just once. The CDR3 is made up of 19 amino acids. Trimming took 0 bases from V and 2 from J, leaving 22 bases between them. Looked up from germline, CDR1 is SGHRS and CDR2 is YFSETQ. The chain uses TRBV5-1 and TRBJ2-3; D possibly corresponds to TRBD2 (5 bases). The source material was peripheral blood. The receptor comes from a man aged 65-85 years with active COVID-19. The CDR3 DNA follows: TGCGCCAGCAGCTTGGTAAGGCCGCGGAGGAGTTGGGACACAGATACGCAGTATTTT. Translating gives CASSLVRPRRSWDTDTQYF.